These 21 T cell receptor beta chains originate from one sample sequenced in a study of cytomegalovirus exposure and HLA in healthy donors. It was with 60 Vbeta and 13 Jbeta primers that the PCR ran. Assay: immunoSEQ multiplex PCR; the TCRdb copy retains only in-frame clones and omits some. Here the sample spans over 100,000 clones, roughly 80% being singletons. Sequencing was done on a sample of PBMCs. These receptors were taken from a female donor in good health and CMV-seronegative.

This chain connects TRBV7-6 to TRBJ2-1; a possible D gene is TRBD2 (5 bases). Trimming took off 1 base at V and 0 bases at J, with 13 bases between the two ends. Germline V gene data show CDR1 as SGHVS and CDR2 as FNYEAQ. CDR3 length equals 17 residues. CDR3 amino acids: CASSLDAGLVSYNEQFF. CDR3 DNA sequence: TGTGCCAGCAGCTTAGATGCGGGCCTAGTCTCCTACAATGAGCAGTTCTTC.

Here the CDR3 DNA reads TGTGCCAGCAGCCCCCGGGAGGGAGGCGGCTACACCTTC. This sequence encodes CASSPREGGGYTF. The chain uses TRBV7-2 and TRBJ1-2; D gene ambiguous. The V gene lost 5 bases and the J gene lost 8 bases, with 15 bases spanning the gap. The CDR3 spans 13 residues. Germline V gene data show CDR1 as SGHTA and CDR2 as FQGNSA.

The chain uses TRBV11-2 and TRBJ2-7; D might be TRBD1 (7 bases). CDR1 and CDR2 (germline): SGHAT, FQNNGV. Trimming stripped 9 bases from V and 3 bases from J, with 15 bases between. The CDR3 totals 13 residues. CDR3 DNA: TGTGCCAGTTCGCGGGACAGTTTCTACGAGCAGTACTTC. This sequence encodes CASSRDSFYEQYF.

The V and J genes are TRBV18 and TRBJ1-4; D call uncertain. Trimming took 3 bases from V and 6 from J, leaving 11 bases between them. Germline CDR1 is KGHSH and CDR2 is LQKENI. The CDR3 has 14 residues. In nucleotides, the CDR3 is TGTGCCAGCTCACCGGACTTCTTTGATGAAAAACTGTTTTTT. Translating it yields CASSPDFFDEKLFF.

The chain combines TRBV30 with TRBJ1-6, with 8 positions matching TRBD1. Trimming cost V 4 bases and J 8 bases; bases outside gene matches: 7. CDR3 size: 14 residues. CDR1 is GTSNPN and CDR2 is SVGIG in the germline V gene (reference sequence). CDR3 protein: CAWTWTGIYSPLHF. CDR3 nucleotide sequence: TGTGCCTGGACCTGGACAGGGATTTATTCACCCCTCCACTTT.

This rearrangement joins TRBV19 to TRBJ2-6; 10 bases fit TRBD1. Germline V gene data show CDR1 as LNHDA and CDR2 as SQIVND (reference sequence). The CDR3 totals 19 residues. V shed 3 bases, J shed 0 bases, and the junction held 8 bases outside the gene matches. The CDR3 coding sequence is TGTGCCAGTAGTATCCGGGACAGGGGTAGGACCTCTGGGGCCAACGTCCTGACTTTC. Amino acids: CASSIRDRGRTSGANVLTF.

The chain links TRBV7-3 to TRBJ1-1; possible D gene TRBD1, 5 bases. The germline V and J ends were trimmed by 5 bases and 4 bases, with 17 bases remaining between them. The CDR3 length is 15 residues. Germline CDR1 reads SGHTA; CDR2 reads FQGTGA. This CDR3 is CASSPSQGEATEAFF. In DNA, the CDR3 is TGTGCCAGCAGCCCCAGCCAGGGTGAGGCCACTGAAGCTTTCTTT.

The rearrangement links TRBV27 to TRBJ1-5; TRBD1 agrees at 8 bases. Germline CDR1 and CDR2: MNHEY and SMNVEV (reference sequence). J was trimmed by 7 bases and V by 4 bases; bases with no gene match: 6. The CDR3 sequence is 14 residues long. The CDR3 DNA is TGTGCCAGCAGTTCAGACAGGGGCGAACAGCCCCAGCATTTT. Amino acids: CASSSDRGEQPQHF.

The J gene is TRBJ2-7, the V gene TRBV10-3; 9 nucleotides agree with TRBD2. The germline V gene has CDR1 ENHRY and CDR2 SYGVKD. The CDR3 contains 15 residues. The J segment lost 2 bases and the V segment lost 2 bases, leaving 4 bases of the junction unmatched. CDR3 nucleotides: TGTGCCATCAGTGAGGCCCTAGCGGGAACCTACGAGCAGTACTTC. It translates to CAISEALAGTYEQYF.

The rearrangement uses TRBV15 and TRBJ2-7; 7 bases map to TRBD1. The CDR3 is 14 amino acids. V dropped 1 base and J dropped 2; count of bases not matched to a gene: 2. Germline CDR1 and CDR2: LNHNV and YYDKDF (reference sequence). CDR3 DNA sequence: TGTGCCACCAGCAGAGGGGACAGCACCTACGAGCAGTACTTC. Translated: CATSRGDSTYEQYF.

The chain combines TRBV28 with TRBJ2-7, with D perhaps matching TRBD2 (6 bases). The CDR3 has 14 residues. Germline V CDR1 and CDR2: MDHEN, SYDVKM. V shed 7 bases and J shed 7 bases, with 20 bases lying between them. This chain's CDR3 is CASIGIAEAGEQYF. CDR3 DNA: TGTGCCAGCATCGGGATAGCGGAGGCGGGGGAGCAGTACTTC.

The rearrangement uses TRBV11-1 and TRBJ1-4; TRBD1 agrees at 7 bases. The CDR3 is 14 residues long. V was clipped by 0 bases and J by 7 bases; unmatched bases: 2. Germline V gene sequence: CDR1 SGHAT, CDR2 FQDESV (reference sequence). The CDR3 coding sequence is TGTGCCAGCAGCTTAGCCGGGACAGCTGAAAAACTGTTTTTT. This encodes CASSLAGTAEKLFF.

The DNA of the CDR3 is TGTGCCAACCCCAGGGGAGGGACCGGAGGCTCACCCCTCCACTTT. Translated: CANPRGGTGGSPLHF. The chain links TRBV25-1 to TRBJ1-6, with D possibly matching TRBD1 (6 bases). This CDR3 is 15 amino acids long. Per the germline V gene, CDR1 is MGHDK and CDR2 is SYGVNS. Deletions cut 10 bases from V and 10 bases from J, with 23 bases between.

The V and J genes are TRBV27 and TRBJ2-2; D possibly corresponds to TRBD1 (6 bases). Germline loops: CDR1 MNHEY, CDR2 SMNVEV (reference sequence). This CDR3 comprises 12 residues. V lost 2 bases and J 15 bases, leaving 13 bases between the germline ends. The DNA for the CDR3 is TGTGCCAGCAGTTTAGTAACAGGGAAATTGTTTTTT. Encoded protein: CASSLVTGKLFF.

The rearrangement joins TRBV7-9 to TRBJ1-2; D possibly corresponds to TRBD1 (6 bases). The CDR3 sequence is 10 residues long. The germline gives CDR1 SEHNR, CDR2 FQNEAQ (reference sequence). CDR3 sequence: CSVQGYGYTF. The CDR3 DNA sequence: TGTTCCGTACAGGGTTATGGCTACACCTTC.

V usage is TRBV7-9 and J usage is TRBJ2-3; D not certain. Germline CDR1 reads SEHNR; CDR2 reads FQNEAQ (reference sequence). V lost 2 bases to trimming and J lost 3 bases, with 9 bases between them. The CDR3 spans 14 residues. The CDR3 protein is CASSLIQQTDTQYF. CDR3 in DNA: TGTGCCAGCAGCTTAATCCAACAAACAGATACGCAGTATTTT.

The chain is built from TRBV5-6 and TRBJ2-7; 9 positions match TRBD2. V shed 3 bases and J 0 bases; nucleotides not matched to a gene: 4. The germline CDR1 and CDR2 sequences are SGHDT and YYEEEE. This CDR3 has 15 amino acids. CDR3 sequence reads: CASSSHSGSSYEQYF. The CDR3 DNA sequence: TGTGCCAGCAGCTCCCATAGCGGGAGCTCCTACGAGCAGTACTTC.

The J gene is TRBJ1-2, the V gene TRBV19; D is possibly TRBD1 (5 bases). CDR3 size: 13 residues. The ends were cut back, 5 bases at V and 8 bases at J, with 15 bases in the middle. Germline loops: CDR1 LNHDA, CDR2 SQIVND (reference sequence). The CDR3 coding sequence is TGTGCCAGTAGTCTTCAAAACCGACAGGGCTACACCTTC. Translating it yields CASSLQNRQGYTF.

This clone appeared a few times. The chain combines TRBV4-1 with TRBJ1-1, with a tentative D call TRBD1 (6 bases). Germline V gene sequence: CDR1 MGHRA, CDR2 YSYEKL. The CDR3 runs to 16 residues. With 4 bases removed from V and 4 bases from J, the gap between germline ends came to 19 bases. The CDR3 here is CASSPPGGRVPTEAFF. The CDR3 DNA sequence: TGCGCCAGCAGCCCCCCCGGGGGGCGCGTTCCCACTGAAGCTTTCTTT.

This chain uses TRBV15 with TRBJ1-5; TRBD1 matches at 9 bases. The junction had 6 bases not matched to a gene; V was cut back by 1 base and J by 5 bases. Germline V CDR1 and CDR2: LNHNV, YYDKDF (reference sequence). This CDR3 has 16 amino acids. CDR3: CATSRAGTGSHQPQHF. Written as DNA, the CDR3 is TGTGCCACCAGCAGAGCCGGGACAGGGTCGCATCAGCCCCAGCATTTT.

The CDR3 is CSVEGGQGTDTQYF. Here the CDR3 DNA reads TGCAGCGTTGAAGGGGGACAGGGTACAGATACGCAGTATTTT. This rearrangement joins TRBV29-1 to TRBJ2-3; TRBD1 agrees at 9 bases. CDR3 length equals 14 residues. Per the germline V gene, CDR1 is SQVTM and CDR2 is ANQGSEA. The J segment lost 3 bases and the V segment lost 1 base, leaving 2 bases of the junction unmatched.